Listed below are T cell receptor beta chains from one sample, sequenced in a study of blood T cell repertoires in COVID-19. Sequenced by immunoSEQ multiplex PCR; TCRdb stores in-frame clones only, minus some. The table has tens of thousands of clones, around three quarters seen once. The sequencing input was peripheral blood. The receptors originated from a man aged 45-65 years with active or convalescent COVID-19. Both conserved end residues are part of each CDR3. The order of the fields is clone size, V gene, D gene, J gene, CDR3 protein, CDR3 DNA. A D gene is named only where the DNA matches it firmly. The listing skips clone size in some rows; elsewhere it reads once, few, many or a size class.

NA	TRBV6-5	NA	TRBJ2-1	CASSYPAGLRNEQFF	TGTGCCAGCAGTTACCCCGCGGGACTGAGGAATGAGCAGTTCTTC
NA	TRBV6-5	TRBD1	TRBJ1-1	CASSSGQGGEAFF	TGTGCCAGCAGCTCAGGACAGGGGGGGGAAGCTTTCTTT
NA	TRBV7-9	TRBD2	TRBJ2-5	CASSYLLAGVSETQYF	TGTGCCAGCAGCTACCTACTAGCGGGGGTATCCGAGACCCAGTACTTC
NA	TRBV6-5	NA	TRBJ2-5	CASMRVGETQYF	TGTGCCAGCATGCGGGTGGGAGAGACCCAGTACTTC
NA	TRBV6-2/TRBV6-3	TRBD1	TRBJ1-5	CASSSTGANQPQHF	TGTGCCAGCAGTTCCACAGGGGCGAACCAGCCCCAGCATTTT
NA	TRBV5-5	NA	TRBJ1-2	CASSSMNYGYTF	TGTGCCAGCAGCTCCATGAACTATGGCTACACCTTC
NA	TRBV3-1/TRBV3-2	TRBD2	TRBJ2-7	CASSLTSGERSYEQYF	TGTGCCAGCAGCCTAACTAGCGGGGAAAGGTCCTACGAGCAGTACTTC
NA	TRBV3-1/TRBV3-2	TRBD1	TRBJ2-1	CARQTGTGIGEQFF	TGTGCCAGGCAGACCGGGACAGGGATCGGTGAGCAGTTCTTC
NA	TRBV11-1	TRBD2	TRBJ2-5	CASSPGLAGPQETQYF	TGTGCCAGCAGCCCGGGACTAGCGGGGCCCCAAGAGACCCAGTACTTC
NA	TRBV29-1	NA	TRBJ2-6	CSVEQPGSGANVLTF	TGCAGCGTTGAACAACCAGGGTCTGGGGCCAACGTCCTGACTTTC
NA	TRBV19	NA	TRBJ1-1	CASSTITELAATEAFF	TGTGCCAGTAGTACCATAACGGAGTTGGCGGCAACTGAAGCTTTCTTT
NA	TRBV6-2/TRBV6-3	NA	TRBJ2-5	CASSYPGELETQYF	TGTGCCAGCAGTTACCCGGGGGAGTTAGAGACCCAGTACTTC
NA	TRBV20-1	NA	TRBJ1-4	CSALSREELFF	TGCAGTGCTCTCTCTCGAGAGGAACTGTTTTTT
NA	TRBV6-2/TRBV6-3	NA	TRBJ1-1	CASSYSGHGTEAFF	TGTGCCAGCAGTTACTCGGGGCATGGCACTGAAGCTTTCTTT
few	TRBV5-1	NA	TRBJ1-3	CASSPLTVNSGNTIYF	TGCGCCAGCAGCCCACTGACAGTTAACTCTGGAAACACCATATATTTT
few	TRBV7-2	TRBD2	TRBJ2-1	CASSLISGVYNEQFF	TGTGCCAGCAGCCTAATTAGCGGGGTATACAATGAGCAGTTCTTC
NA	TRBV19	TRBD1	TRBJ1-5	CASSVGQGGYQPQHF	TGTGCCAGTAGTGTGGGACAGGGGGGCTATCAGCCCCAGCATTTT
NA	TRBV19	TRBD2	TRBJ2-1	CASSIWPTSGGKYEQFF	TGTGCCAGTAGTATTTGGCCCACTAGCGGGGGGAAGTATGAGCAGTTCTTC
NA	TRBV7-2	NA	TRBJ2-7	CASIMLVGAYEQYF	TGTGCCAGCATCATGCTTGTAGGAGCCTACGAGCAGTACTTC
NA	TRBV7-6	TRBD1	TRBJ1-4	CASSLSRQGTATNEKLFF	TGTGCCAGCAGCCTCTCTCGACAGGGTACTGCAACTAATGAAAAACTGTTTTTT
NA	TRBV5-5	NA	TRBJ1-1	CASSLGGALNTEAFF	TGTGCCAGCAGCTTGGGTGGGGCCTTGAACACTGAAGCTTTCTTT
NA	TRBV19	TRBD1	TRBJ1-6	CASSRGDSPPGSPLHF	TGTGCCAGTAGTAGAGGGGACAGTCCTCCAGGTTCACCCCTCCACTTT
NA	TRBV7-6	TRBD2	TRBJ2-3	CASSLSGERTDTQYF	TGTGCCAGCAGCCTCAGCGGGGAACGCACAGATACGCAGTATTTT
NA	TRBV27	NA	TRBJ2-1	CASSLRPGLSSYNEQFF	TGTGCCAGCAGCCTTCGCCCGGGACTCAGCTCCTACAATGAGCAGTTCTTC
NA	TRBV11-3	TRBD2	TRBJ2-3	CASSRTSGGAGDTQYF	TGTGCCAGCAGCAGGACTAGCGGGGGGGCCGGGGATACGCAGTATTTT
few	TRBV6-5	NA	TRBJ1-2	CASIGGSYGYTF	TGTGCCAGCATTGGTGGCTCCTATGGCTACACCTTC
NA	TRBV10-2	TRBD1	TRBJ2-6	CASRESYRGAGANVLTF	TGCGCCAGCAGGGAGTCGTACAGGGGAGCTGGGGCCAACGTCCTGACTTTC
NA	TRBV19	TRBD2	TRBJ2-1	CASSIVSGGSNEQFF	TGTGCCAGTAGTATAGTTAGCGGGGGGAGTAATGAGCAGTTCTTC
NA	TRBV6-6	TRBD2	TRBJ2-3	CASSKGAGGTDTQYF	TGTGCCAGCAGTAAAGGAGCGGGGGGCACAGATACGCAGTATTTT
NA	TRBV15	TRBD1	TRBJ2-7	CATSQDRGREQYF	TGTGCCACCAGCCAAGACAGGGGGCGCGAGCAGTACTTC
NA	TRBV7-2	TRBD2	TRBJ2-3	CASSLATSGGAADTQYF	TGTGCCAGCAGCTTAGCTACTAGCGGGGGAGCCGCCGATACGCAGTATTTT
NA	TRBV4-1	TRBD2	TRBJ2-4	CASSPTSGGFNKNIQYF	TGCGCCAGCAGCCCGACTAGCGGGGGGTTTAACAAAAACATTCAGTACTTC
NA	TRBV2	TRBD2	TRBJ2-7	CASNRGGYEQYF	TGTGCCAGCAACCGGGGGGGCTACGAGCAGTACTTC
once	TRBV29-1	NA	TRBJ1-4	CSSRDSNEKLFF	TGCAGCTCCCGGGACTCTAATGAAAAACTGTTTTTT
NA	TRBV4-1	TRBD2	TRBJ2-1	CASTLLAGGSSSYNEQFF	TGCGCCAGCACCCTACTAGCGGGGGGCTCAAGCTCCTACAATGAGCAGTTCTTC
NA	TRBV6-6	TRBD1	TRBJ2-7	CASSWTGSRDEQYF	TGTGCCAGCAGCTGGACAGGGTCGAGAGACGAGCAGTACTTC
NA	TRBV7-2	NA	TRBJ2-3	CASSSAPGDTQYF	TGTGCCAGCAGCTCCGCGCCGGGAGATACGCAGTATTTT
NA	TRBV13	TRBD1	TRBJ2-7	CASRPPLGGTGPPYEQYF	TGTGCCAGCAGGCCCCCTCTCGGGGGGACAGGGCCACCCTACGAGCAGTACTTC
few	TRBV5-6	NA	TRBJ2-7	CASSLASEQYF	TGTGCCAGCAGCTTGGCCAGCGAGCAGTACTTC